These 2 T cell receptor beta chains came from one sample sequenced in a study of OX40 agonist ivuxolimab in advanced cancers. Profiled with immunoSEQ multiplex PCR; TCRdb holds only in-frame clones, not every one. The table shows 70,000 to 90,000 clones, with 75% to 95% occurring only once. The sequencing used CD4+ or CD8+ T cells sorted from blood, collected in a trial of the OX40 agonist ivuxolimab. The source of these receptors is an adult with an advanced solid tumor such as melanoma, head and neck, liver or kidney cancer.

The chain combines TRBV7-6 with TRBJ2-3, with D possibly TRBD2 on 6 matching bases. CDR1 and CDR2 from the germline V gene are SGHVS and FNYEAQ. V dropped 0 bases and J dropped 2 bases, with 12 bases sitting between them. The CDR3 sequence is 16 residues long. The CDR3 DNA reads TGTGCCAGCAGCTTAGCGCGTGGGGGGATCACAGATACGCAGTATTTT. The encoded protein is CASSLARGGITDTQYF.

This clone has only one observation. J is TRBJ2-1 and V is TRBV11-3, with 11 bases identical to TRBD2. This CDR3 comprises 17 residues. Per germline, CDR1 SGHNT and CDR2 YENEEA. V was pared by 7 bases and J by 3 bases, with 11 bases of the junction left unmatched. CDR3 DNA sequence: TGTGCCAGCACGACTACTAGCGGGAGTTTCGTCTACAATGAGCAGTTCTTC. It yields the protein CASTTTSGSFVYNEQFF.